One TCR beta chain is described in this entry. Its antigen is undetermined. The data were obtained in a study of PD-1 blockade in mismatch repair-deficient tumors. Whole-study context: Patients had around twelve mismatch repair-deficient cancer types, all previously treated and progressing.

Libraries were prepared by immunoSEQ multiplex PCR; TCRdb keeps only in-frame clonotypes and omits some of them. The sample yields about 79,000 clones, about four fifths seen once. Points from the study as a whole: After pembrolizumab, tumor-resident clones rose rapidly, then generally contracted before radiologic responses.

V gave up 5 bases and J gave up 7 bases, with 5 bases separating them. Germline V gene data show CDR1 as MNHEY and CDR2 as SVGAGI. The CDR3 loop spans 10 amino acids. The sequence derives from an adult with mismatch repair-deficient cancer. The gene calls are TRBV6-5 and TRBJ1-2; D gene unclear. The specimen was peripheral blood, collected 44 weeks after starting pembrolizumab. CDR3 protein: CASSGSGYTF. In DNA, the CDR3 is TGTGCCAGCAGTGGGAGTGGCTACACCTTC.